These 7 T cell receptor beta chains were sequenced from one sample in a study of T cell responses to AZD1222 COVID-19 vaccine. TCRdb's table, derived via immunoSEQ multiplex PCR, lists solely in-frame clones and lacks some. Here the sample spans some 150,000 clones, approximately 85% being singletons. The source was peripheral blood, collected on day 0 of AZD1222 vaccination. The receptors stem from an adult in good health.

This clone was seen once. The chain couples TRBV29-1 to TRBJ2-7; 9 bases line up with TRBD2. CDR1 is SQVTM and CDR2 is ANQGSEA in the germline V gene. CDR3 length: 12 residues. After removal of 5 bases from V and 6 bases from J, the junction contained 5 bases not matched to a gene. Written as DNA, the CDR3 is TGCAGCGTTTGGCTAGCGGGATTCGAGCAGTACTTC. Its protein product is CSVWLAGFEQYF.

The chain uses TRBV12-3 or TRBV12-4 and TRBJ2-2; D might be TRBD2 (6 bases). Trimming took 6 bases from V and 7 from J, leaving 12 bases between them. The CDR3 length is 13 residues. CDR3 DNA sequence: TGTGCCAGCAGACCGGGACTTGTCGGGGAGCTGTTTTTT. Its translation: CASRPGLVGELFF.

The chain employs TRBV3-1 (or the pseudogene TRBV3-2) and TRBJ1-1; possibly TRBD1 for D (5 bases). V gave up 0 bases and J gave up 10 bases, with 12 bases separating them. CDR3 length: 13 residues. CDR1 is LGHDT, CDR2 YNNKEL, per germline (reference sequence). CDR3 in amino acids: CASSQDPPGGAFF. The CDR3 bases are TGTGCCAGCAGCCAAGATCCTCCGGGGGGAGCTTTCTTT.

The chain couples TRBV9 to TRBJ2-7; D unresolved. The CDR3 has 16 amino acids. Germline V lookup: CDR1 SGDLS, CDR2 YYNGEE. V was clipped by 4 bases and J by 0 bases, with 17 bases between them. The CDR3 spells CASSSRRWTSSYEQYF. The DNA for the CDR3 is TGTGCCAGCAGCTCCCGGCGTTGGACGAGCTCCTACGAGCAGTACTTC.

The sample holds one count of this clone. The chain joins TRBV3-1 (or the pseudogene TRBV3-2) to TRBJ1-2; D is uncertain. Trimming took off 1 base at V and 0 bases at J, with 3 bases between the two ends. The germline V gene encodes CDR1 LGHDT and CDR2 YNNKEL (reference sequence). This CDR3 region has 13 residues. The CDR3 DNA sequence: TGTGCCAGCAGCCAAGGATCTAACTATGGCTACACCTTC. It codes for CASSQGSNYGYTF.

This sequence joins TRBV18 and TRBJ2-3; a possible D gene is TRBD2 (6 bases). CDR1 is KGHSH, CDR2 LQKENI, per germline. This CDR3 spans 14 amino acids. V was cut by 1 base and J by 6 bases, with 11 bases left in between. The CDR3 is CASSPRRAVDTQYF. CDR3 coding DNA: TGTGCCAGCTCACCACGGAGGGCCGTGGATACGCAGTATTTT.

The chain couples TRBV2 to TRBJ2-7; 8 bases line up with TRBD2. There are 14 residues in the CDR3. Looked up from germline, CDR1 is SNHLY and CDR2 is FYNNEI. The ends lost 6 bases at V and 2 bases at J; junction bases unmatched: 6. The CDR3, as DNA: TGTGCCAGCAGCGGGGGGGCTCTAACCTACGAGCAGTACTTC. It specifies CASSGGALTYEQYF.